A selection of T cell receptor beta chains follows, all from one sample in a study of radiotherapy plus CTLA-4 blockade in lung cancer. Using immunoSEQ multiplex PCR, the repertoire was profiled, and TCRdb retains in-frame clones only, with some absent. This sample has under 35,000 clones; under 85% occur once, and the top ten carry under 5%. The sample was peripheral blood, taken from a patient treated with radiotherapy plus ipilimumab. The receptor source for this set is a human donor with non-small cell lung cancer whose response to radiotherapy plus ipilimumab could not be evaluated. Each CDR3 is given with its conserved first and last residue. The D gene is left open where the match is weak. Expanded clones are given a class, and other clones once, few, many or no size at all.

TGTGCTAGCAGCTTAGTTCAGGACACTGAAGCTTTCTTT	CASSLVQDTEAFF	TRBV7-7	NA	13	TRBJ1-1	NA
TGTGCCAGCAGCTTGGGACTAGCGGGAGGGCCGGGTACGCAGTATTTT	CASSLGLAGGPGTQYF	TRBV7-2	TRBD2	16	TRBJ2-3	once
TGTGCCAGCAGCGTAGATGGCAGACTATTTTATGGCTACACCTTC	CASSVDGRLFYGYTF	TRBV9	NA	15	TRBJ1-2	medium-sized
TGCGCCAGCAGCCAAGGACAGGGTGTTAAGAACATTCAGTACTTC	CASSQGQGVKNIQYF	TRBV4-3	TRBD1	15	TRBJ2-4	few
TGTGCCAGCAGTGAAGTTCAAGCCATACAGGACCCTTACAATGAGCAGTTCTTC	CASSEVQAIQDPYNEQFF	TRBV6-1	NA	18	TRBJ2-1	NA
TGTGCCAGCAGCTTTCAGGGCTTGGGTTCACCCCTCCACTTT	CASSFQGLGSPLHF	TRBV7-9	NA	14	TRBJ1-6	NA
TGTGCCAGCAGTGAGGTAGGACAGTTACAAGCCCATGAAAAACTGTTTTTT	CASSEVGQLQAHEKLFF	TRBV25-1	NA	17	TRBJ1-4	NA
TGTGCCAGCAGTGTCCCCGGGACAGGGTCCTACGAGCAGTACTTC	CASSVPGTGSYEQYF	TRBV6-1	TRBD1	15	TRBJ2-7	NA
TGTGCCTGGAGTGTTCTAAGGACAGGGGGCTATGGCTACACCTTC	CAWSVLRTGGYGYTF	TRBV30	TRBD1	15	TRBJ1-2	NA
TGTGCCAGCAGTTTATTGGGCCAGGGAAGCACCGGGGAGCTGTTTTTT	CASSLLGQGSTGELFF	TRBV27	NA	16	TRBJ2-2	NA
TGTGCCATCAGTGACCGGGACAGGGACACGCAGACCCAGTACTTC	CAISDRDRDTQTQYF	TRBV10-3	TRBD1	15	TRBJ2-5	NA
TGTGCCAGTAGGAAGCCTATCTCGGGGGTGCGAGGCTACACCTTC	CASRKPISGVRGYTF	TRBV19	NA	15	TRBJ1-2	NA
TGTGCCAGCAGTCCGTCCGGGACAGGGGTTTCTGAAGCTTTCTTT	CASSPSGTGVSEAFF	TRBV28	TRBD1	15	TRBJ1-1	NA
TGTGCCAGTACGAGGGGGGGGAGCAGTCTTCTCACAGATACGCAGTATTTT	CASTRGGSSLLTDTQYF	TRBV19	NA	17	TRBJ2-3	NA
TGTGCCACGGCCACGACAGGGTCTGGGGCCAACGTCCTGACTTTC	CATATTGSGANVLTF	TRBV6-6	TRBD1	15	TRBJ2-6	NA
TGTGCCAGCTCACTAAACGGGGGCTACGAGCAGTACTTC	CASSLNGGYEQYF	TRBV18	NA	13	TRBJ2-7	NA
TGTGCCAGCAGCTTAGACAGGCCCCCGAACACCGGGGAGCTGTTTTTT	CASSLDRPPNTGELFF	TRBV7-2	NA	16	TRBJ2-2	few
TGTGCCAGCACCCAGGGATTAAACACTGAAGCTTTCTTT	CASTQGLNTEAFF	TRBV9	NA	13	TRBJ1-1	NA
TGCAGGTGGGTAATACAGGGGAATCGAGACACCATATATTTT	CRWVIQGNRDTIYF	TRBV29-1	TRBD1	14	TRBJ1-3	few
TGTGCCAGTAATGGGGCTAGCGGGAGGGCCTCAAGATACAATGAGCAGTTCTTC	CASNGASGRASRYNEQFF	TRBV19	TRBD2	18	TRBJ2-1	NA
TGTGCCACCAGCACAAAGAGTGGAATACAGGGGCTCGCAACTAATGAAAAACTGTTTTTT	CATSTKSGIQGLATNEKLFF	TRBV15	TRBD1	20	TRBJ1-4	NA
TGCGCCAGCAGCTTGGACCAGGCTGGAAACACCATATATTTT	CASSLDQAGNTIYF	TRBV5-1	NA	14	TRBJ1-3	NA
TGTGCCAGCAGCTCACCTACGGGGGGGACCTATGGCTACACCTTC	CASSSPTGGTYGYTF	TRBV5-4	NA	15	TRBJ1-2	few
TGTGCCAGCAGTGAAATCCCCCTAGCGCTGCAGTTCTTC	CASSEIPLALQFF	TRBV2	NA	13	TRBJ2-1	NA
TGTGCCAGCAGCTTGGAGGGGGGGTATAGCAATCAGCCCCAGCATTTT	CASSLEGGYSNQPQHF	TRBV5-6	NA	16	TRBJ1-5	NA
TGCAGCGCGGCGGGGGGTAGCGGGGGCACAGATACGCAGTATTTT	CSAAGGSGGTDTQYF	TRBV29-1	TRBD2	15	TRBJ2-3	NA
TGTGCCAGCAGACCAGGGGTAGGAGAGACCCAGTACTTC	CASRPGVGETQYF	TRBV7-2	NA	13	TRBJ2-5	NA